The next 28 T cell receptor beta chains were all read from a single sample in a study of molecular identifiers for immune sequencing clone quantification (dated by TCRdb to between 2017 and 2018). Library method: PCR. The run used an Illumina HiSeq 4000. Through fastp at Q25 and MiXCR, TCRdb rebuilt clones from the public reads, retaining in-frame beta chains. Under each unique CDR3 protein, matching rows form one entry showing the most common genes and DNA. The sample records over 600,000 distinct CDR3 sequences, less than 20% of which are singletons. The ten largest clones add up to 0.7% to 1% of the sample. The sequenced sample consisted of naive CD8+ T cells from blood, with Jurkat cell RNA spiked in. The meaning of the sample's cell subset or site label: FACS-sorted CD8+CD4-CCR7+CD45RA+ naive T cells. The receptor source for this set is a human donor in good health. Some libraries in this study had Jurkat cell RNA spiked in.

There are a few counts of this clonotype. This chain links TRBV29-1 with TRBJ1-1; D remains ambiguous. The V end lost 4 bases, the J end lost 6 bases, and 12 bases lay between the germline ends. Germline-derived CDR1 and CDR2 are SQVTM and ANQGSEA. The CDR3 sequence is 12 residues long. The CDR3 protein is CSVVMGVAEAFF. The CDR3 region has the DNA TGCAGCGTTGTAATGGGCGTGGCTGAAGCTTTCTTT. Together with reference TRBV29-1 and TRBJ1-1, the CDR3 gives the full variable domain: SAVISQKPSRDICQRGTSLTIQCQVDSQVTMMFWYRQQPGQSLTLIATANQGSEATYESGFVIDKFPISRPNLTFSTLTVSNMSPEDSSIYLCSVVMGVAEAFFGQGTRLTVV.

This clonotype was recorded many times. The genes are TRBV7-9 and TRBJ2-1, with a tentative D call TRBD1 (5 bases). The V end lost 1 base, the J end lost 6 bases, and 16 bases lay between the germline ends. CDR3 length equals 16 residues. CDR1 is SEHNR, CDR2 FQNEAQ, per germline (reference sequence). Written as DNA, the CDR3 is TGTGCCAGCAGCTTAGTCGGGCAGGGAATAGTCAATGAGCAGTTCTTC. This gives the protein CASSLVGQGIVNEQFF.

This clonotype has a count of ten or more. The V call is TRBV6-5, the J call TRBJ1-2, with D perhaps TRBD1 (5 bases). V was shortened by 6 bases and J by 3 bases, with 14 bases between the two germline ends. The CDR3 has 14 amino acids. Germline assignment: CDR1 MNHEY and CDR2 SVGAGI. The CDR3 protein is CASRPETEYYGYTF. The CDR3 DNA reads TGTGCCAGCAGACCTGAGACAGAGTACTATGGCTACACCTTC.

The chain joins TRBV5-1 to TRBJ2-5; D call uncertain. This CDR3 comprises 13 residues. V gave up 1 base and J gave up 5 bases, with 9 bases separating them. The V gene's germline CDR1 is SGHRS and CDR2 YFSETQ. CDR3 sequence: CASSLYGRETQYF. DNA for the CDR3: TGCGCCAGCAGCTTGTACGGAAGGGAGACCCAGTACTTC. Full variable domain (remainder filled in from reference TRBV5-1 and TRBJ2-5): KAGVTQTPRYLIKTRGQQVTLSCSPISGHRSVSWYQQTPGQGLQFLFEYFSETQRNKGNFPGRFSGRQFSNSRSEMNVSTLELGDSALYLCASSLYGRETQYFGPGTRLLVL.

Worth noting for this clonotype: A read error may explain this, as a much larger clone is one base away. V gene TRBV6-2 or TRBV6-3 combines with J gene TRBJ2-3; possibly TRBD2 for D (6 bases). The CDR3 runs to 17 residues. V dropped 2 bases and J dropped 8 bases, with 23 bases sitting between them. Germline loops: CDR1 MNHEY, CDR2 SVGEGT. The CDR3 region has the DNA TGTGCCAGCAGTTACGCCCATTCCAGGGTGGACGGGGGTACGCAGTATTTT. This gives the protein CASSYAHSRVDGGTQYF.

This chain uses TRBV7-6 with TRBJ2-7, with D unresolved. The V gene's germline CDR1 is SGHVS and CDR2 FNYEAQ. Deletions cut 1 base from V and 4 bases from J, with 8 bases between. The CDR3 runs to 13 residues. CDR3 protein: CASSLGRWYEQYF. CDR3 in DNA: TGTGCCAGCAGCTTAGGCAGGTGGTACGAGCAGTACTTC.

In this sample, this clonotype turned up once. At one of its ends the junction is not consistent with the germline gene, which may arise from a read error. The rearrangement uses TRBV18 and TRBJ2-3, with D maybe TRBD1 (5 bases). This CDR3 comprises 14 residues. Germline loops: CDR1 KGHSH, CDR2 LQKENI. The CDR3 DNA reads TGTGCCAGCTCACCCAGGGAAAGCACAGATACGCCGTATTTT. Translating it yields CASSPRESTDTPYF.

This clonotype was detected ten times or more. The chain uses TRBV7-9 and TRBJ1-1, with TRBD1 identical over 12 bases. The germline CDR1 and CDR2 sequences are SEHNR and FQNEAQ (reference sequence). The CDR3 is 15 amino acids. Trimming took 3 bases from V and 3 from J; bases not matched to a gene: 2. The CDR3 is CASSLGQGADTEAFF. The CDR3 bases are TGTGCCAGCAGCTTGGGACAGGGGGCGGACACTGAAGCTTTCTTT.

The chain employs TRBV27 and TRBJ1-2; 9 bases match TRBD1. This CDR3 comprises 13 residues. Germline V CDR1 and CDR2: MNHEY, SMNVEV (reference sequence). With 5 bases clipped from V and 8 bases from J, the junction kept 6 bases outside the gene matches. The CDR3 DNA sequence: TGTGCCAGCAGTCCGGGACAGGGTTGGGGCTACACCTTC. This gives the protein CASSPGQGWGYTF.

This rearrangement joins TRBV11-2 to TRBJ1-1, with D tentatively TRBD1 (5 bases). V was clipped by 3 bases and J by 1 base, with 12 bases between them. In germline, CDR1 is SGHAT, CDR2 FQNNGV. The CDR3 spans 15 residues. The CDR3, as DNA: TGTGCCAGCAGCTTCCCCGCAGGGACGAACACTGAAGCTTTCTTT. Translated, it gives CASSFPAGTNTEAFF.

In its sample, this clonotype was seen a few times. The chain employs TRBV9 and TRBJ1-5; D is ambiguous. This CDR3 spans 15 amino acids. The germline gives CDR1 SGDLS, CDR2 YYNGEE. Trimming left V 0 bases short and J 7 bases short, with 14 bases between. CDR3 amino acids: CASSVGYRAGQPQHF. CDR3 bases: TGTGCCAGCAGCGTAGGGTATAGGGCGGGCCAGCCCCAGCATTTT.

In the case of this clonotype: A much larger clone is a single base away; this may be a read error. The V gene is TRBV4-1, the J gene TRBJ1-1, with 8 bases identical to TRBD1. The CDR3 is 15 amino acids. CDR1 and CDR2 (germline): MGHRA, YSYEKL. The CDR3 loop reads CTSSPVPGQAREAFF. DNA of the CDR3: TGCACCAGCAGCCCCGTCCCGGGACAGGCCCGAGAAGCTTTCTTT.

The V gene is TRBV20-1, the J gene TRBJ1-2; D perhaps matches TRBD1 (6 bases). Trimming pared 0 bases from V and 6 bases from J, leaving 11 bases between. Germline CDR1 reads DFQATT; CDR2 reads SNEGSKA (reference sequence). This CDR3 is built from 13 residues. The CDR3 sequence is CSARDRGADGYTF. For the CDR3, the DNA is TGCAGTGCTAGAGATCGGGGGGCGGATGGCTACACCTTC.

Remarks on this clonotype: A read error may produce the germline difference seen at one junction end. The chain couples TRBV18 to TRBJ2-7; no clear D gene. Per the germline V gene, CDR1 is KGHSH and CDR2 is LQKENI. This CDR3 region has 13 residues. The CDR3 reads CASLPPGSYEQYF. DNA of the CDR3: TGTGCCAGCTTACCACCGGGCAGCTACGAGCAGTACTTC. Using reference TRBV18 and TRBJ2-7 for the parts outside the CDR3, the full variable domain is NAGVMQNPRHLVRRRGQEARLRCSPMKGHSHVYWYRQLPEEGLKFMVYLQKENIIDESGMPKERFSAEFPKEGPSILRIQQVVRGDSAAYFCASLPPGSYEQYFGPGTRLTVT.

The chain is built from TRBV5-4 and TRBJ1-5; TRBD1 aligns across 7 bases. V shed 4 bases and J 4 bases; nucleotides not matched to a gene: 17. CDR3 length: 18 residues. CDR1 and CDR2 from the germline V gene are SGHNT and YYREEE (reference sequence). This CDR3 is CASSGMTGFKVANQPQHF. CDR3 nucleotides: TGTGCCAGCAGCGGGATGACAGGGTTTAAGGTGGCTAATCAGCCCCAGCATTTT.

The CDR3 loop reads CASSYVSGKYNEQFF. The CDR3 DNA sequence: TGTGCCAGCAGTTATGTTTCAGGGAAATACAATGAGCAGTTCTTC. The V gene is TRBV6-2 or TRBV6-3, the J gene TRBJ2-1, with D tentatively TRBD1 (5 bases). The CDR3 has 15 amino acids. Looked up from germline, CDR1 is MNHEY and CDR2 is SVGEGT. V shed 3 bases and J shed 4 bases, with 13 bases lying between them.

This clonotype has ten or more counts. In nucleotides, the CDR3 is TGTGCCAGTCGATGGACAGGGGGTTCTACTGAAGCTTTCTTT. Translation: CASRWTGGSTEAFF. The V call is TRBV27, the J call TRBJ1-1, with TRBD1 matching over 10 bases. The V segment lost 9 bases and the J segment 5 bases; nucleotides outside the gene matches: 9. There are 14 residues in the CDR3. CDR1 and CDR2 (germline): MNHEY, SMNVEV (reference sequence).

Ten or more counts support this clonotype. The rearrangement joins TRBV5-5 to TRBJ2-3; a possible D gene is TRBD1 (6 bases). The CDR3 totals 16 residues. Trimming shortened V by 3 bases and J by 2 bases, and 16 bases separated the two germline ends. CDR1 is SGHKS, CDR2 YYEKEE, per germline (reference sequence). CDR3 loop: CASSYQGHPLTDTQYF. CDR3 nucleotide sequence: TGTGCCAGCAGCTATCAGGGACACCCTCTCACAGATACGCAGTATTTT.

This clonotype was seen more than once but under ten times. The chain couples TRBV19 to TRBJ2-2, with 8 bases that match TRBD2. Germline-derived CDR1 and CDR2 are LNHDA and SQIVND (reference sequence). The CDR3 totals 15 residues. The ends lost 6 bases at V and 3 bases at J; junction bases unmatched: 6. The CDR3 spells CASRGAGVHTGELFF. CDR3 nucleotide sequence: TGTGCCAGTAGAGGAGCGGGGGTTCACACCGGGGAGCTGTTTTTT.

Ten or more counts support this clonotype. The chain joins TRBV7-2 to TRBJ2-7, with 7 bases identical to TRBD1. CDR3 length: 15 amino acids. J lost 3 bases, V lost 1 base, and 6 bases had no gene match. CDR1 and CDR2 from the germline V gene are SGHTA and FQGNSA. The CDR3 is CASSLGDSRFYEQYF. CDR3 nucleotides: TGTGCCAGCAGCTTAGGGGACAGCAGATTCTACGAGCAGTACTTC.

This clonotype has a handful of counts. The V and J genes are TRBV12-3 or TRBV12-4 and TRBJ2-2, with D possibly TRBD2 on 5 matching bases. The V and J ends lost 5 bases and 3 bases respectively, with 19 bases between them. The CDR3 covers 17 residues. The CDR3 loop reads CASSQASGRLDTGELFF. The DNA of the CDR3 is TGTGCCAGCAGTCAAGCGAGCGGCAGGTTGGACACCGGGGAGCTGTTTTTT.

This CDR3 is CASSLVSPIWSGGNTEAFF. The DNA for the CDR3 is TGTGCCAGCAGCCTAGTATCCCCCATATGGTCGGGGGGGAACACTGAAGCTTTCTTT. The chain joins TRBV14 to TRBJ1-1; perhaps TRBD1 as D (5 bases). The germline V gene encodes CDR1 SGHDN and CDR2 FVKESK. Deletions cut 4 bases from V and 1 base from J, with 25 bases between. The CDR3 runs to 19 residues.

The chain links TRBV6-5 to TRBJ2-7; D gene ambiguous. The V and J ends lost 5 bases and 9 bases respectively, with 11 bases between them. The CDR3 has 11 amino acids. The germline gives CDR1 MNHEY, CDR2 SVGAGI. CDR3 sequence reads: CASSPGSVQYF. The CDR3 coding sequence is TGTGCCAGCAGTCCCGGGTCTGTGCAGTACTTC.

Many counts were recorded for this clonotype. The V call is TRBV7-9, the J call TRBJ2-3; D perhaps matches TRBD1 (6 bases). Germline CDR1 and CDR2: SEHNR and FQNEAQ (reference sequence). V lost 5 bases to trimming and J lost 6 bases, with 12 bases between them. This CDR3 is built from 13 residues. The CDR3 protein is CASSPTGLDTQYF. The CDR3 coding sequence is TGTGCCAGCAGCCCCACAGGGCTCGATACGCAGTATTTT.

V is TRBV11-3 and J is TRBJ2-6, with no clear D. V gave up 4 bases and J gave up 2 bases, with 6 bases separating them. The CDR3 loop spans 14 amino acids. From germline, CDR1 is SGHNT and CDR2 YENEEA. CDR3 in amino acids: CASSSRAGANVLTF. In DNA, the CDR3 is TGTGCCAGCAGCTCCAGAGCTGGGGCCAACGTCCTGACTTTC. The full variable domain, in which reference TRBV11-3 and TRBJ2-6 provide the parts outside the CDR3, is EAGVVQSPRYKIIEKKQPVAFWCNPISGHNTLYWYLQNLGQGPELLIRYENEEAVDDSQLPKDRFSAERLKGVDSTLKIQPAELGDSAVYLCASSSRAGANVLTFGAGSRLTVL.

V and J are TRBV3-1 and TRBJ2-7; 8 positions agree with TRBD2. The CDR3 sequence is 16 residues long. Germline V gives CDR1 LGHDT, CDR2 YNNKEL (reference sequence). After removal of 4 bases from V and 4 bases from J, the junction contained 12 bases not matched to a gene. In DNA form, the CDR3 reads TGTGCCAGCAGCCCCACGAGCGGCGCGGGAGGATACGAGCAGTACTTC. Residues: CASSPTSGAGGYEQYF.

Ten or more counts support this clonotype. The V and J genes are TRBV13 and TRBJ2-1, with TRBD1 as a possible D gene (6 bases). V shed 4 bases and J shed 4 bases, with 17 bases lying between them. The CDR3 runs 16 residues. The germline CDR1 and CDR2 sequences are PRHDT and FYEKMQ (reference sequence). This chain's CDR3 is CASSSSGTSKYNEQFF. The CDR3 region has the DNA TGTGCCAGCAGCTCATCCGGGACATCAAAGTACAATGAGCAGTTCTTC.

In its sample, this clonotype was seen many times. The chain employs TRBV12-3 or TRBV12-4 and TRBJ1-1, with 7 bases fitting TRBD1. The CDR3 has 13 residues. V shed 5 bases, J shed 6 bases, and the junction held 6 bases outside the gene matches. CDR3 nucleotides: TGTGCCAGCAGTCAAACAGGGGCCGCTGAAGCTTTCTTT. It translates to CASSQTGAAEAFF.